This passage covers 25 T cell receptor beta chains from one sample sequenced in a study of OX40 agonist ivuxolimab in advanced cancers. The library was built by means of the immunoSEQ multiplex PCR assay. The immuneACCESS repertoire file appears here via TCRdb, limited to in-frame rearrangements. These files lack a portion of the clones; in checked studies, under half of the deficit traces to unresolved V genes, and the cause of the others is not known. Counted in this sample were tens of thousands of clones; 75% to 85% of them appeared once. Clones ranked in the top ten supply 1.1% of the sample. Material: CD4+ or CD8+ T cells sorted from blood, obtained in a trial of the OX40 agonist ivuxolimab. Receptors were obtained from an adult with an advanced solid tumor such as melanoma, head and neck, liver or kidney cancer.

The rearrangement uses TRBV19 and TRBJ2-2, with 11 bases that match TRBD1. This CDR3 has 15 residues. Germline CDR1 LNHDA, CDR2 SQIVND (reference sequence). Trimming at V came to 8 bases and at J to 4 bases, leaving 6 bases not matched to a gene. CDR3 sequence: CASLRDRGGTGELFF. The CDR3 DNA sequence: TGTGCCAGTCTCCGGGACAGGGGGGGCACCGGGGAGCTGTTTTTT.

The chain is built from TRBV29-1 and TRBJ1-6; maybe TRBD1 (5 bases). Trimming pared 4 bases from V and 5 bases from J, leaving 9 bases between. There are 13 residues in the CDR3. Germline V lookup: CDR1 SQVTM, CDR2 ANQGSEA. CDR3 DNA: TGCAGCGTTGTAGCAGGGAATAATTCACCCCTCCACTTT. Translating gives CSVVAGNNSPLHF.

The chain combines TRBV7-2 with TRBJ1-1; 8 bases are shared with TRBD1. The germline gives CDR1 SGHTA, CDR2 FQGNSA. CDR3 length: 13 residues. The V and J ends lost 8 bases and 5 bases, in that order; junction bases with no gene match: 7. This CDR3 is CASDDTGGTEAFF. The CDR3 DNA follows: TGTGCCAGCGATGATACAGGGGGGACTGAAGCTTTCTTT.

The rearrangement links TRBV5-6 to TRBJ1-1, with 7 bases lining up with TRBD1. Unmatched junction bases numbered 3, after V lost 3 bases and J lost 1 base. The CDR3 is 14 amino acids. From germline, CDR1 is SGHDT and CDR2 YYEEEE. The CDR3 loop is CASSSDRRNTEAFF. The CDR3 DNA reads TGTGCCAGCAGCTCGGACAGGCGGAACACTGAAGCTTTCTTT.

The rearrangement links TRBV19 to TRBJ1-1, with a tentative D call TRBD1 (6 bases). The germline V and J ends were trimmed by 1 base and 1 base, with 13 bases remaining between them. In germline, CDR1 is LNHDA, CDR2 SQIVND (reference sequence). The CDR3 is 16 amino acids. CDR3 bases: TGTGCCAGTAGTATAGTAGGGGGACGGAAGAACACTGAAGCTTTCTTT. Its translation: CASSIVGGRKNTEAFF.

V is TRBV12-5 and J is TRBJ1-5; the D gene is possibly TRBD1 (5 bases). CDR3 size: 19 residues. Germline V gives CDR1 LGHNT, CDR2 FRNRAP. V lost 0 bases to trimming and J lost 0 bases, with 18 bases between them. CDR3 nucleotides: TGTGCTAGTGGTTTGGTAAGGGACGGGGGAATTTATAGCAATCAGCCCCAGCATTTT. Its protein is CASGLVRDGGIYSNQPQHF.

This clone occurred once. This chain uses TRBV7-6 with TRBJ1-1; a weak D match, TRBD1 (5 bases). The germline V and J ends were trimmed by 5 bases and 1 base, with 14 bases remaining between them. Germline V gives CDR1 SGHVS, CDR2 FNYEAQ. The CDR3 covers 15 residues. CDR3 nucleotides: TGTGCCAGCAGCCCATCCAGGGTGGGGAACACTGAAGCTTTCTTT. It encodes CASSPSRVGNTEAFF.

The CDR3: CASSVVPLRGQTNTDTQYF. The CDR3 DNA reads TGTGCCAGCAGCGTAGTCCCTTTGCGGGGGCAGACCAACACAGATACGCAGTATTTT. The rearrangement joins TRBV9 to TRBJ2-3; the D gene is possibly TRBD2 (7 bases). Trimming removed 0 bases at V and 2 bases at J, with 22 bases between. CDR1 and CDR2 (germline): SGDLS, YYNGEE. The CDR3 is made up of 19 amino acids.

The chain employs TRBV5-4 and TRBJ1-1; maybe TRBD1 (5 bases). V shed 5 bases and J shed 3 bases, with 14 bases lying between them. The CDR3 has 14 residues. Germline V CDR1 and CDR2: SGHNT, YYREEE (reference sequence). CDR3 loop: CASSLVGADTEAFF. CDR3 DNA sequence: TGTGCCAGCAGTCTGGTCGGGGCGGACACTGAAGCTTTCTTT.

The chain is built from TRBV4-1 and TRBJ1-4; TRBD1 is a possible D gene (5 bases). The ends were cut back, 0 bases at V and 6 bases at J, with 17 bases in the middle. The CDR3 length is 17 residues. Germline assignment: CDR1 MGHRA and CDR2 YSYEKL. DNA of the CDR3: TGCGCCAGCAGCCAAGATTCGCAACTGGGGGGTTATGAAAAACTGTTTTTT. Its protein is CASSQDSQLGGYEKLFF.

This CDR3 reads CASSQPRGLSYEQYF. The CDR3 DNA reads TGTGCCAGCAGCCAACCACGGGGGCTCTCCTACGAGCAGTACTTC. The chain joins TRBV11-2 to TRBJ2-7; either TRBD1 or TRBD2 may fit D (6 bases each). The germline V and J ends were trimmed by 5 bases and 0 bases, with 14 bases remaining between them. This CDR3 is 15 amino acids long. The germline gives CDR1 SGHAT, CDR2 FQNNGV.

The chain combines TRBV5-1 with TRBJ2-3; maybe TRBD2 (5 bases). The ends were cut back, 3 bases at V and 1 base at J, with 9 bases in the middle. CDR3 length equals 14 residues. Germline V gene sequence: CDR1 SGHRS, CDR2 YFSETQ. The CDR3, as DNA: TGCGCCAGCAGCTCTGCTAGCCGCACAGATACGCAGTATTTT. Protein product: CASSSASRTDTQYF.

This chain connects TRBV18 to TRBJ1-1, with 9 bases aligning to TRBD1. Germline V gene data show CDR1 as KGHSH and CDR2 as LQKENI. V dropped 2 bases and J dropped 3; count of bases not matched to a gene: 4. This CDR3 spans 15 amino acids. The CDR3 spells CASSPSQGADTEAFF. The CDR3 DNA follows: TGTGCCAGCTCACCATCACAGGGGGCGGACACTGAAGCTTTCTTT. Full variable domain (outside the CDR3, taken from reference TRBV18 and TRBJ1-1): NAGVMQNPRHLVRRRGQEARLRCSPMKGHSHVYWYRQLPEEGLKFMVYLQKENIIDESGMPKERFSAEFPKEGPSILRIQQVVRGDSAAYFCASSPSQGADTEAFFGQGTRLTVV.

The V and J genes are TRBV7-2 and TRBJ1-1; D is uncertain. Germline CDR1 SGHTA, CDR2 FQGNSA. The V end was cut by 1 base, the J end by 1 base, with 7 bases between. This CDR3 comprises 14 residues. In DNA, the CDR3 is TGTGCCAGCAGCTTAGTGAAGCAGAACACTGAAGCTTTCTTT. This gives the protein CASSLVKQNTEAFF.

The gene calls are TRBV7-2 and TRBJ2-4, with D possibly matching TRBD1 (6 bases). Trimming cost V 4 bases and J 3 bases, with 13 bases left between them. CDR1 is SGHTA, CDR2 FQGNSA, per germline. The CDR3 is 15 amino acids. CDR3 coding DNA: TGTGCCAGCAGCTCTGGACAGTTAGTCAAAAACATTCAGTACTTC. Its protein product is CASSSGQLVKNIQYF.

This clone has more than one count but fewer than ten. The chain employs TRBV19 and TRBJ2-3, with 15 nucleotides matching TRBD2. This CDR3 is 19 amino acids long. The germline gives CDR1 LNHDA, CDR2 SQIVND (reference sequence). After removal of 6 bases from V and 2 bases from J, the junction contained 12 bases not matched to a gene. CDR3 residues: CASSLGLAGGRSFTDTQYF. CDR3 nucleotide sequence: TGTGCCAGTAGCCTCGGACTAGCGGGGGGGCGTTCATTCACAGATACGCAGTATTTT.

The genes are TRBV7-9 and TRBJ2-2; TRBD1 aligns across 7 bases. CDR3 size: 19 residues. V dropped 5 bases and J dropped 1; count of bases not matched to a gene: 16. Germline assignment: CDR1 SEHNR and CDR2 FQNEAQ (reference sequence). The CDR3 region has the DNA TGTGCCAGCAGCCTACCCAACACCGGACAGGACATGAACACCGGGGAGCTGTTTTTT. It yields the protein CASSLPNTGQDMNTGELFF.

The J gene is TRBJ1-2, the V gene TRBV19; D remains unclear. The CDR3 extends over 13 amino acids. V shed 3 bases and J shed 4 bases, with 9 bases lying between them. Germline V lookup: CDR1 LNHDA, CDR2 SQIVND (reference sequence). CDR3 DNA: TGTGCCAGTAGTATCCCCCCCGGCTATGGCTACACCTTC. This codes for CASSIPPGYGYTF.

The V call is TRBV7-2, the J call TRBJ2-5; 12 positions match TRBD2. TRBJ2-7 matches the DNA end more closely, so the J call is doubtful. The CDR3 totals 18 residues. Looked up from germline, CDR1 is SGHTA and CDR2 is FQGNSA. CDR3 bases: TGTGCCAGCAGCACGCCCGGGACTAGCGGGCCGCGGCGTTACGAGCAGTACTTC. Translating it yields CASSTPGTSGPRRYEQYF.

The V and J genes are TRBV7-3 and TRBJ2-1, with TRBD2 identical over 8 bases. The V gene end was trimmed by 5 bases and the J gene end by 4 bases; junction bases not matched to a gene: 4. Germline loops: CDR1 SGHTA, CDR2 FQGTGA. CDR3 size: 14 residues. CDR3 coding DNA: TGTGCCAGCAGCCCGGGGGGGGCTTACAATGAGCAGTTCTTC. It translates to CASSPGGAYNEQFF.

CDR3 in amino acids: CASSLEQPGYGYTF. In DNA, the CDR3 is TGCGCCAGCAGCTTGGAACAGCCAGGGTATGGCTACACCTTC. The V call is TRBV5-1, the J call TRBJ1-2, with TRBD1 as a possible D gene (5 bases). Germline CDR1 SGHRS, CDR2 YFSETQ. The CDR3 extends over 14 amino acids. Trimming took 0 bases from V and 5 from J, leaving 11 bases between them.

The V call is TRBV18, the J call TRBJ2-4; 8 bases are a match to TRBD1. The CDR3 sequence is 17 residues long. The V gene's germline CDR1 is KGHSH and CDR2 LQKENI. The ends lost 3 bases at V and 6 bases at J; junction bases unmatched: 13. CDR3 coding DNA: TGTGCCAGCTCACCCCCGGGACAGGTTGGCGGGCTAAACATTCAGTACTTC. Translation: CASSPPGQVGGLNIQYF. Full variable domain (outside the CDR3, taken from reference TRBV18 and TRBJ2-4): NAGVMQNPRHLVRRRGQEARLRCSPMKGHSHVYWYRQLPEEGLKFMVYLQKENIIDESGMPKERFSAEFPKEGPSILRIQQVVRGDSAAYFCASSPPGQVGGLNIQYFGAGTRLSVL.

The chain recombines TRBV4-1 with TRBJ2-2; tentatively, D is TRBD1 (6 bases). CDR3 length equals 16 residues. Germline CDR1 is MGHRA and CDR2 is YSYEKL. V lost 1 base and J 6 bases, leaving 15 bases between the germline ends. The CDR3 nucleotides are TGCGCCAGCAGCCAAGGTTGGACCACAGGGTCCGGGGAGCTGTTTTTT. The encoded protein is CASSQGWTTGSGELFF.

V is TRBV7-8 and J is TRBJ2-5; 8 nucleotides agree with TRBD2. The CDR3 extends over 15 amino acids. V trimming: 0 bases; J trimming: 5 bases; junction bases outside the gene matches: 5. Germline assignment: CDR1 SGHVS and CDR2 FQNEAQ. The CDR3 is CASSLAAGARETQYF. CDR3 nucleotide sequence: TGTGCCAGCAGCTTAGCAGCGGGGGCGCGGGAGACCCAGTACTTC.

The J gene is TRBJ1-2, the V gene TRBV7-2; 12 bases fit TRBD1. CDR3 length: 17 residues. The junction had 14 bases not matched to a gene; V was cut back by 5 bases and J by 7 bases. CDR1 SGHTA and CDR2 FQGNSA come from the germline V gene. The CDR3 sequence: CASSRFGTGGMNSGYTF. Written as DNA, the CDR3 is TGTGCCAGCAGCCGATTTGGGACAGGGGGCATGAATTCTGGCTACACCTTC.